This T cell receptor (beta chain) was captured by sequencing in a study of shared clonotypes between healthy human individuals. Overall study results and limits: It was the few donors that limited the genetic and exposure-history diversity represented.

The CDR3 length is 14 residues. Trimming removed 0 bases at V and 1 base at J, with 7 bases between. Germline CDR1 and CDR2: SGDLS and YYNGEE. In this sample, this clone turned up once. The antigen remains unidentified. The table came from immunoSEQ multiplex PCR; TCRdb's copy has only in-frame clones and leaves some out. The sample consists of around 990,000 clones, approximately 77% of them appearing once. Sequencing was done on a sample of memory CD4+ T cells from PBMCs. Regarding subset: CD45RA-negative fraction. The receptor was isolated from a man between 18 and 35 years old in good health. Some clones in this sample may be carry-over from other donors' samples. The chain joins TRBV9 to TRBJ2-5; no clear D gene. The CDR3 DNA sequence: TGTGCCAGCAGCGTAGGGCACAGCCAAGAGACCCAGTACTTC. It is translated as CASSVGHSQETQYF. The full variable domain, in which reference TRBV9 and TRBJ2-5 provide the parts outside the CDR3, is DSGVTQTPKHLITATGQRVTLRCSPRSGDLSVYWYQQSLDQGLQFLIQYYNGEERAKGNILERFSAQQFPDLHSELNLSSLELGDSALYFCASSVGHSQETQYFGPGTRLLVL.